This T cell receptor (beta chain) was profiled in a study of technical replicates of blood from several donors. This CDR3 spans 15 amino acids. CDR1 is SGHVS, CDR2 FQNEAQ, per germline. The V gene end was trimmed by 5 bases and the J gene end by 2 bases; junction bases not matched to a gene: 5. Data came from immunoSEQ multiplex PCR; TCRdb stores just in-frame clones and leaves some out. Of some 71,000 clones listed, approximately 97% are singletons. Material for sequencing was T cells isolated from PBMCs. The receptor's source is a human donor in good health. The gene calls are TRBV7-8 and TRBJ2-7; the match to TRBD2 covers 11 bases. Here the CDR3 reads CASSLRLAGTYEQYF. The CDR3 DNA reads TGTGCCAGCAGCCTAAGACTAGCGGGAACCTACGAGCAGTACTTC.